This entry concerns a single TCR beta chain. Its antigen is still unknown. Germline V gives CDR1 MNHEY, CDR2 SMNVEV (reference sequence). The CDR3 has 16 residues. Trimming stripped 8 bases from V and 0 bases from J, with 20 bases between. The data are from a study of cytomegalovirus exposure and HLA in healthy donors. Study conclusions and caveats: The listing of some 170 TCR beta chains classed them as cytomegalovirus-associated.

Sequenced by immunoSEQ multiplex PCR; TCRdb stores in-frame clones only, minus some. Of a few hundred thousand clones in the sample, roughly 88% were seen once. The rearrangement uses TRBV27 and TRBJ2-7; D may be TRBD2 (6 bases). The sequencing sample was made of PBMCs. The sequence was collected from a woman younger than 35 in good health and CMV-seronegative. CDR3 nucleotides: TGTGCCAGCGCTCCCGTGGGGCAGGGAGGCTCCTACGAGCAGTACTTC. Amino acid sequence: CASAPVGQGGSYEQYF.